This T cell receptor beta chain was identified during a study of blood T cell repertoires in COVID-19. Donors in Cohort 3 who had recovered were those with two negative PCRs, healthcare professional clearance, or resolution of their symptoms. Germline loops: CDR1 SGDLS, CDR2 YYNGEE. The CDR3 contains 13 residues. V gave up 3 bases and J gave up 4 bases, with 10 bases separating them. Source study methods: Estimation of nucleated cell counts was performed using reference gene primer amplification. Sequenced by immunoSEQ multiplex PCR; TCRdb stores in-frame clones only, minus some. V and J calls and clone size are those listed in that table; D and trimming were worked out from the DNA. The sample consists of over 250,000 clones, roughly nine tenths of them appearing once.

The receptor was derived from a woman aged 55-75 years who had recovered from COVID-19. The material sequenced was PBMCs or T cells enriched from blood (not recorded which). The J gene is TRBJ2-5, the V gene TRBV9; a weak D match, TRBD1 (6 bases). The CDR3, as DNA: TGTGCCAGCAGCGAGGGACAATCAGAGACCCAGTACTTC. Translation: CASSEGQSETQYF. Looking up the rest from reference TRBV9 and TRBJ2-5 gives the full variable domain: DSGVTQTPKHLITATGQRVTLRCSPRSGDLSVYWYQQSLDQGLQFLIQYYNGEERAKGNILERFSAQQFPDLHSELNLSSLELGDSALYFCASSEGQSETQYFGPGTRLLVL.